One and the same sample provided the 23 T cell receptor beta chains below, sequenced in a study of T cells after posttransplantation cyclophosphamide. Sequencing was performed with immunoSEQ multiplex PCR; in TCRdb, only in-frame clones are kept and a portion is missing. This sample carries about 33,000 clones, none of them present only once. The specimen was PBMCs. Source of these receptors: a girl aged 5-17 years in good health, CMV-negative, and a related stem cell transplant donor.

Many counts were recorded for this clone. The chain recombines TRBV6-5 with TRBJ2-7; TRBD2 aligns across 10 bases. Trimming at V came to 2 bases and at J to 4 bases, leaving 5 bases not matched to a gene. The germline CDR1 and CDR2 sequences are MNHEY and SVGAGI. The CDR3 covers 15 residues. In nucleotides, the CDR3 is TGTGCCAGCAGTTACGGGGCTAGCGGGGGATACGAGCAGTACTTC. This sequence encodes CASSYGASGGYEQYF.

The gene calls are TRBV11-2 and TRBJ2-3; no definite D call. The CDR3 totals 16 residues. Looked up from germline, CDR1 is SGHAT and CDR2 is FQNNGV. V was shortened by 5 bases and J by 3 bases, with 18 bases between the two germline ends. The CDR3 DNA sequence: TGTGCCAGCAGCCCAACCGGTAGCCCCCGGACAGATACGCAGTATTTT. Amino acid sequence: CASSPTGSPRTDTQYF.

The chain combines TRBV28 with TRBJ2-5; possible D gene TRBD1, 5 bases. V lost 9 bases and J 2 bases, leaving 13 bases between the germline ends. Germline values: CDR1 MDHEN, CDR2 SYDVKM. The CDR3 runs to 13 residues. The CDR3 nucleotides read TGTGCCAGTGGACAAGACCTACAAGAGACCCAGTACTTC. Residues: CASGQDLQETQYF.

The DNA for the CDR3 is TGTGCCAGCAGCTTTAGCGGGAGCTCCTACGAGCAGTACTTC. Translation: CASSFSGSSYEQYF. The chain joins TRBV28 to TRBJ2-7; 9 positions agree with TRBD2. V gave up 6 bases and J gave up 0 bases; unmatched junction bases: 3. Germline-derived CDR1 and CDR2 are MDHEN and SYDVKM. The CDR3 is 14 amino acids.

This clone was observed many times. This chain uses TRBV19 with TRBJ2-4, with a tentative D call TRBD2 (5 bases). CDR1 LNHDA and CDR2 SQIVND come from the germline V gene (reference sequence). The CDR3 totals 14 residues. V lost 1 base to trimming and J lost 7 bases, with 11 bases between them. CDR3 residues: CASSIGGVGNIQYF. CDR3 bases: TGTGCCAGTAGTATAGGGGGAGTAGGGAACATTCAGTACTTC.

This clone has ten or more counts. The chain carries TRBV7-9 and TRBJ2-1; D may be TRBD1 (8 bases). The germline V gene has CDR1 SEHNR and CDR2 FQNEAQ (reference sequence). V lost 6 bases and J lost 4, with 19 bases in between. This CDR3 region has 16 residues. The CDR3 protein is CASSRSGTGLYNEQFF. CDR3 nucleotides: TGTGCCAGCAGTCGAAGCGGGACAGGTCTTTACAATGAGCAGTTCTTC.

This clone was counted ten times or more. CDR3 in amino acids: CASSHVAGPSYEQYF. In DNA, the CDR3 is TGTGCCAGTAGTCATGTTGCGGGGCCTTCCTACGAGCAGTACTTC. This chain joins TRBV19 and TRBJ2-7, with a tentative D call TRBD2 (6 bases). The CDR3 is 15 residues long. Trimming removed 5 bases from V and 1 base from J, with 15 bases in between. The germline V gene has CDR1 LNHDA and CDR2 SQIVND (reference sequence).

This clone has a handful of counts. This sequence joins TRBV19 and TRBJ2-5, with D unclear. The end of the DNA fits TRBJ2-7 better, so the J call may be wrong. Per germline, CDR1 LNHDA and CDR2 SQIVND (reference sequence). This CDR3 region has 14 residues. The CDR3 coding sequence is TGTGCCAGTAGTATCTACCCGAGCTCCTACGAGCAGTACTTC. Protein sequence: CASSIYPSSYEQYF.

J is TRBJ2-1 and V is TRBV15; D perhaps matches TRBD1 (6 bases). Germline loops: CDR1 LNHNV, CDR2 YYDKDF (reference sequence). CDR3 length equals 19 residues. The V end lost 1 base, the J end lost 1 base, and 20 bases lay between the germline ends. The CDR3 nucleotides read TGTGCCACCAGCAGAGCAAAACTACCTTACCAGGGGTCCTACAATGAGCAGTTCTTC. As protein: CATSRAKLPYQGSYNEQFF.

This clone came up many times. The V gene is TRBV5-5, the J gene TRBJ2-7, with 7 positions matching TRBD1. The J segment lost 4 bases and the V segment lost 3 bases, leaving 7 bases of the junction unmatched. Germline lookup yields CDR1 SGHKS and CDR2 YYEKEE (reference sequence). CDR3 size: 14 residues. The CDR3 sequence is CASSSKGAGYEQYF. CDR3 DNA sequence: TGTGCCAGCAGCTCTAAGGGGGCTGGGTACGAGCAGTACTTC. Combining the CDR3 with reference TRBV5-5 and TRBJ2-7 gives the whole variable domain DAGVTQSPTHLIKTRGQQVTLRCSPISGHKSVSWYQQVLGQGPQFIFQYYEKEERGRGNFPDRFSARQFPNYSSELNVNALLLGDSALYLCASSSKGAGYEQYFGPGTRLTVT.

In its sample, this clone was seen many times. The chain couples TRBV7-9 to TRBJ1-1; 7 bases align to TRBD1. Trimming cost V 4 bases and J 5 bases; bases outside gene matches: 16. This CDR3 spans 17 amino acids. Germline V lookup: CDR1 SEHNR, CDR2 FQNEAQ (reference sequence). The DNA for the CDR3 is TGTGCCAGCAGCTCCCGTACGGAAAACAGGGGTGGGACTGAAGCTTTCTTT. This sequence encodes CASSSRTENRGGTEAFF.

The V call is TRBV29-1, the J call TRBJ2-7, with TRBD2 as a possible D gene (5 bases). The germline CDR1 and CDR2 sequences are SQVTM and ANQGSEA. The length of the CDR3 is 14 residues. Trimming took 5 bases from V and 1 from J, leaving 15 bases between them. CDR3 in DNA: TGCAGCGTTACACATAGGGCGGGTTCCTACGAGCAGTACTTC. It translates to CSVTHRAGSYEQYF.

This clone has ten or more counts. The chain is built from TRBV28 and TRBJ1-1; D might be TRBD1 (5 bases). This CDR3 has 16 amino acids. V was shortened by 0 bases and J by 0 bases, with 11 bases between the two germline ends. Looked up from germline, CDR1 is MDHEN and CDR2 is SYDVKM. The chain's CDR3 is CASSLWVGGVNTEAFF. In DNA form, the CDR3 reads TGTGCCAGCAGTTTATGGGTTGGGGGGGTGAACACTGAAGCTTTCTTT.

This clone was observed a handful of times. The rearrangement links TRBV18 to TRBJ2-3; TRBD1 might be the D (5 bases). The CDR3 length is 17 residues. Trimming took 0 bases from V and 0 from J, leaving 13 bases between them. Germline V gene lookup returns CDR1 KGHSH and CDR2 LQKENI. DNA of the CDR3: TGTGCCAGCTCACCACCGCGTTTACAGGCGAGCACAGATACGCAGTATTTT. This sequence encodes CASSPPRLQASTDTQYF.

This clone was seen more than once but under ten times. The chain has TRBV9 and TRBJ2-5, with 9 bases identical to TRBD1. The CDR3 covers 15 residues. Looked up from germline, CDR1 is SGDLS and CDR2 is YYNGEE. Trimming removed 3 bases from V and 5 bases from J; junction bases left unmatched: 8. CDR3 DNA sequence: TGTGCCAGCAGCGCAGGGGACAGGGTGTCGGAGACCCAGTACTTC. This gives the protein CASSAGDRVSETQYF.

This clone was counted at least ten times. The chain combines TRBV12-1 with TRBJ1-2; the table's D call, TRBD1, was not checked against the DNA. TRBV12-1 is deemed a pseudogene. This CDR3 is built from 13 residues. The CDR3: CASSFEQLYGYTF. Here the CDR3 DNA reads TGTGCCAGCAGCTTTGAACAGCTCTATGGCTACACCTTC.

The gene calls are TRBV4-1 and TRBJ2-7; 9 positions match TRBD2. Germline values: CDR1 MGHRA, CDR2 YSYEKL. The CDR3 is 16 residues long. The J segment lost 5 bases and the V segment lost 5 bases, leaving 13 bases of the junction unmatched. CDR3 loop: CASSFSGTSRPNEQYF. CDR3 in DNA: TGCGCCAGCAGCTTCTCCGGGACTAGCCGGCCCAACGAGCAGTACTTC.

This clone was picked up a small number of times. CDR3 in DNA: TGTGCCAGCAGCCAAGGGACAGGGCAGAACACTGAAGCTTTCTTT. It is translated as CASSQGTGQNTEAFF. The V call is TRBV4-2, the J call TRBJ1-1, with 8 bases lining up with TRBD1. Per germline, CDR1 LGHNA and CDR2 YNFKEQ. CDR3 length equals 15 residues. The trim removed 1 base at V and 1 base at J, leaving 2 bases unmatched.

CDR3 amino acids: CASSTRDRVFDTQYF. The CDR3 DNA is TGTGCCAGCAGTACCCGGGACAGGGTTTTTGATACGCAGTATTTT. The chain combines TRBV28 with TRBJ2-3, with TRBD1 matching over 9 bases. The CDR3 runs 15 residues. The germline V gene encodes CDR1 MDHEN and CDR2 SYDVKM. The trim removed 5 bases at V and 6 bases at J, leaving 9 bases unmatched.

This clone came up many times. V and J are TRBV5-1 and TRBJ2-2; 10 bases align to TRBD2. With V trimmed by 4 bases and J by 5 bases, 5 bases remained unmatched. The CDR3 loop spans 15 amino acids. Germline assignment: CDR1 SGHRS and CDR2 YFSETQ. CDR3 bases: TGCGCCAGCAGCGATAGCGGGGGGCGGACCGGGGAGCTGTTTTTT. Protein: CASSDSGGRTGELFF.

This clone was seen many times. V and J are TRBV5-6 and TRBJ2-1; D is ambiguous. The germline CDR1 and CDR2 sequences are SGHDT and YYEEEE. The CDR3 loop spans 14 amino acids. Trimming took off 8 bases at V and 0 bases at J, with 12 bases between the two ends. CDR3 nucleotide sequence: TGTGCCAGTACCTCCTGGAGCTCCTACAATGAGCAGTTCTTC. Protein: CASTSWSSYNEQFF.

This clone came up many times. The V call is TRBV5-1, the J call TRBJ2-1; TRBD1 agrees at 8 bases. This CDR3 contains 14 residues. V was pared by 2 bases and J by 9 bases, with 7 bases of the junction left unmatched. Germline V CDR1 and CDR2: SGHRS, YFSETQ. The CDR3 sequence is CASSLPTGGTEQFF. The CDR3 nucleotides read TGCGCCAGCAGCTTACCTACAGGGGGAACTGAGCAGTTCTTC.

This clone was picked up a small number of times. The chain links TRBV12-5 to TRBJ2-5; the D is unclear. Germline-derived CDR1 and CDR2 are LGHNT and FRNRAP. V lost 0 bases, J lost 3 bases, and 23 bases lay in between. This CDR3 has 19 amino acids. The CDR3, as DNA: TGTGCTAGTGGTTTGGTAGTCCTCCCTCCTGACATGGCCGAAGAGACCCAGTACTTC. Protein sequence: CASGLVVLPPDMAEETQYF.